Sequencing of this T cell receptor beta chain was carried out in a study of T cells after posttransplantation cyclophosphamide. Here immunoSEQ multiplex PCR was the method, and the copy in TCRdb shows in-frame clones only, minus some. The table includes about 6,500 clones, just under 85% detected once. A marrow graft followed busulfan-fludarabine conditioning, with cyclophosphamide on days +3 and +4. Trimming removed 5 bases from V and 4 bases from J, with 11 bases in between. The CDR3 loop spans 13 amino acids. Germline CDR1 is MDHEN and CDR2 is SYDVKM. The sequence was obtained from a female patient aged 50-59 years who received an allogeneic stem cell transplant from a related donor, was CMV-positive, and had no GVHD. The graft donor may have contributed some T cells. The sample consisted of CD8+ T cells sorted from PBMCs, taken 1,300 to 1,500 days after allogeneic stem cell transplant with posttransplant cyclophosphamide. The chain carries TRBV28 and TRBJ1-2, with D possibly matching TRBD1 (6 bases). CDR3 sequence (DNA): TGTGCCAGCAGTCTATTGGACAGCTATGGCTACACCTTC. Translation gives CASSLLDSYGYTF.